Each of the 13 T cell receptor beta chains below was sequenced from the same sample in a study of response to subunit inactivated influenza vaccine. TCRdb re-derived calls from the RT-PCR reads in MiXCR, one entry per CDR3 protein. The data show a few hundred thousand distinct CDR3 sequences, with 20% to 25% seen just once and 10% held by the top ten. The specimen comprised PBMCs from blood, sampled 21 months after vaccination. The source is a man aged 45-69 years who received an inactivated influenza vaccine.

CDR3 in DNA: TGCGCCAGCAGCCAAGTTAAACTAGCCCACGAGCAGTACTTC. This encodes CASSQVKLAHEQYF. The V gene is TRBV4-3, the J gene TRBJ2-7, with a possible D match to TRBD2 (6 bases). V lost 1 base to trimming and J lost 5 bases, with 12 bases between them. The CDR3 loop spans 14 amino acids. Germline V gives CDR1 LGHNA, CDR2 YSLEER.

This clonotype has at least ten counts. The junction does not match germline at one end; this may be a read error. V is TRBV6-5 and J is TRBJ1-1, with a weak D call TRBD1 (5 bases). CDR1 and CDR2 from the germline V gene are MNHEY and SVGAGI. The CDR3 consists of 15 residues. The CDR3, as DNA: TGTGCCAGCAGTTACGACCCGGGGGTGAAGACTGAAGCTTTCTTT. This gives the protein CASSYDPGVKTEAFF.

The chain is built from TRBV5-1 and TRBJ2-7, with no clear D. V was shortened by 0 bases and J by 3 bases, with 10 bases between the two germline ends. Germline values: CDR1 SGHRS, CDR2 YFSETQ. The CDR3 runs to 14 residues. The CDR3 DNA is TGCGCCAGCAGCTTGGATCCCGGATACTACGAGCAGTACTTC. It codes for CASSLDPGYYEQYF.

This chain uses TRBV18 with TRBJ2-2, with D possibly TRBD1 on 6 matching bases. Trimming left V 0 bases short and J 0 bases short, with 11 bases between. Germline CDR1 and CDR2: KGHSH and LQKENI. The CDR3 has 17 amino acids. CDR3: CASSPPPGDANTGELFF. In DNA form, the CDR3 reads TGTGCCAGCTCACCACCTCCAGGGGACGCGAACACCGGGGAGCTGTTTTTT.

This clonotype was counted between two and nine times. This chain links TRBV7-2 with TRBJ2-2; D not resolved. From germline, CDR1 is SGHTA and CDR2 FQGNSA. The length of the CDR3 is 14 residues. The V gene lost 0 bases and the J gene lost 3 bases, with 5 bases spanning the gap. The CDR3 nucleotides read TGTGCCAGCAGCTTAGCTCCATACACCGGGGAGCTGTTTTTT. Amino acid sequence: CASSLAPYTGELFF.

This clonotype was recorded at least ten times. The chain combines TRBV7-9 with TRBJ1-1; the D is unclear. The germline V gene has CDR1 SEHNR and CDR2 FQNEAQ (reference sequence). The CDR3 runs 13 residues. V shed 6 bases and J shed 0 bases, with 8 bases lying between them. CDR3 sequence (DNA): TGTGCCAGCAGTTCTGCTGTGAACACTGAAGCTTTCTTT. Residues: CASSSAVNTEAFF.

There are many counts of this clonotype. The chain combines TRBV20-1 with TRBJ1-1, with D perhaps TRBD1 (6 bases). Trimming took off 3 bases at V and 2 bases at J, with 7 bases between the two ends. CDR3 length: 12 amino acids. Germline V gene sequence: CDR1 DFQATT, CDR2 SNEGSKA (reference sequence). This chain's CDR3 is CSASRGNTEAFF. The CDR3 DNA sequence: TGCAGTGCTAGCAGGGGTAACACTGAAGCTTTCTTT.

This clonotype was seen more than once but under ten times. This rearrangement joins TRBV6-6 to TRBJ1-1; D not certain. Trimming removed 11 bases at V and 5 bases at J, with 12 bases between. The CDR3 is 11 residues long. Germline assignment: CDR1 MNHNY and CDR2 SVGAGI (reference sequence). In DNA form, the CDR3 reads TGTGCCGCCGCCGGCCGGACTGAAGCTTTCTTT. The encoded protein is CAAAGRTEAFF.

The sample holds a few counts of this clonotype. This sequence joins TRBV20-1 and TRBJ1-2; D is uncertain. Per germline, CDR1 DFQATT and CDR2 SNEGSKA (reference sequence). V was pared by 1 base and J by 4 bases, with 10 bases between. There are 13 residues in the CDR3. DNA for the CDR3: TGCAGTGCTAGAGGGCCCTCGCTCTATGGCTACACCTTC. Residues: CSARGPSLYGYTF.

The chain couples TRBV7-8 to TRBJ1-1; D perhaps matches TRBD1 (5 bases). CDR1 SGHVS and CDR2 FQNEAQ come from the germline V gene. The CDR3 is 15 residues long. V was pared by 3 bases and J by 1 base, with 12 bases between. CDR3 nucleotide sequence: TGTGCCAGCAGCTTTTGGAAGGGGCGGAACACTGAAGCTTTCTTT. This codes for CASSFWKGRNTEAFF.

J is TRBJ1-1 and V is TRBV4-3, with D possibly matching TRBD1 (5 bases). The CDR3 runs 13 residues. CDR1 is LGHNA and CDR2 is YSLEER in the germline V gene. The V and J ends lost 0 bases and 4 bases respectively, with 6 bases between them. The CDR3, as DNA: TGCGCCAGCAGCCAAGAGACAGCCACTGAAGCTTTCTTT. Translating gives CASSQETATEAFF.

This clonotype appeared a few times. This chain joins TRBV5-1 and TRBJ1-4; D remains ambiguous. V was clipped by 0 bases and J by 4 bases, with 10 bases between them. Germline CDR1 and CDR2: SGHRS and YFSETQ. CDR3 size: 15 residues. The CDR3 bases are TGCGCCAGCAGCTTGGATGGGAGAGATAATGAAAAACTGTTTTTT. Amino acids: CASSLDGRDNEKLFF. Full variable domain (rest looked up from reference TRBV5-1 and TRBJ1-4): KAGVTQTPRYLIKTRGQQVTLSCSPISGHRSVSWYQQTPGQGLQFLFEYFSETQRNKGNFPGRFSGRQFSNSRSEMNVSTLELGDSALYLCASSLDGRDNEKLFFGSGTQLSVL.

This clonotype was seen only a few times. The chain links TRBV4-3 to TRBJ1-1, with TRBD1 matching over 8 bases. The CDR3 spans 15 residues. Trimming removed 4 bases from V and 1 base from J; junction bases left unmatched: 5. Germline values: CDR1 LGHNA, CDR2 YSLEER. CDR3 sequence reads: CASSRDGTGNTEAFF. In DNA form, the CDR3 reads TGCGCCAGCAGCCGCGACGGGACAGGGAACACTGAAGCTTTCTTT.